This T cell receptor (beta chain) was profiled in a study of T cell responses to AZD1222 COVID-19 vaccine. Trimming removed 3 bases from V and 0 bases from J, with 6 bases in between. CDR1 is LNHDA and CDR2 is SQIVND in the germline V gene (reference sequence). The length of the CDR3 is 14 residues. The data were produced by immunoSEQ multiplex PCR, yet TCRdb's version contains in-frame clones alone and is incomplete. The sample lists about 160,000 clones, about 90% occurring once. The receptor's source is an adult in good health. The sample here was peripheral blood, taken on day 0 of MenACWY control vaccination. The chain combines TRBV19 with TRBJ1-3; unclear D gene. CDR3 sequence (DNA): TGTGCCAGTAGTATGACTGTCTCTGGAAACACCATATATTTT. Translated: CASSMTVSGNTIYF.